Included here is one T cell receptor beta chain sequence, with context. Its antigen is not identified. The CDR3 is made up of 15 amino acids. Germline V gives CDR1 MNHNS, CDR2 SASEGT. Trimming stripped 4 bases from V and 1 base from J, with 13 bases between. Sequencing of DNA taken from cultured CD4+ T cells relied on the Oncomine TCR Beta short-read assay. One entry per CDR3 protein, called by TCRdb with MiXCR from the PCR reads. The sample yields fewer than 15,000 distinct CDR3 sequences, 40% to 60% seen once. The sample originates from a study of vaccination and CD4 T cells after COVID-19. The sample's treatment: approximately nine-day PBMC culture with coronavirus spike peptide pools or control peptides (ViraFEST assay).

Specimen: cultured CD4+ T cells from blood, collected after SARS-CoV-2 vaccination. The clonotype comes from a human donor with COVID-19. This chain uses TRBV6-1 with TRBJ1-1, with a weak D call TRBD1 (6 bases). The CDR3 reads CASSAEGQPNTEAFF. CDR3 sequence (DNA): TGTGCCAGCAGTGCGGAAGGACAGCCGAACACTGAAGCTTTCTTT.